These T cell receptor beta chains were read from a single sample in a study of blood T cell repertoires in COVID-19. The table came from immunoSEQ multiplex PCR; TCRdb's copy has only in-frame clones and leaves some out. The profile shows some 45,000 clones, approximately 95% of them singletons. The specimen was peripheral blood. These receptors were collected from a man in his sixties with COVID-19, enrolled during active disease. Both conserved end residues are part of each CDR3. The order of the fields is D gene, V gene, clone size, J gene, CDR3 DNA, CDR3 protein. D genes are given only for firm matches. Clone size, where shown, is once, few, many, or a class for clones that have expanded.

d_gene: .; v_gene: TRBV9; abundance: .; j_gene: TRBJ2-3; CDR3nt: TGTGCCAGCAGCGCCCAACAGGGTACAGATACGCAGTATTTT; CDR3aa: CASSAQQGTDTQYF
d_gene: .; v_gene: TRBV5-5; abundance: .; j_gene: TRBJ2-4; CDR3nt: TGTGCCAGCAGCTCCTTGAATTACGGGGTTGCCAAAAACATTCAGTACTTC; CDR3aa: CASSSLNYGVAKNIQYF
d_gene: TRBD1; v_gene: TRBV11-2; abundance: .; j_gene: TRBJ1-2; CDR3nt: TGTGCCAGCAGCTTAGGAAACAGGGGGGTTCATGGCTACACCTTC; CDR3aa: CASSLGNRGVHGYTF
d_gene: .; v_gene: TRBV27; abundance: .; j_gene: TRBJ2-1; CDR3nt: TGTGCCAGCACACTCCCCCCATACAATGAGCAGTTCTTC; CDR3aa: CASTLPPYNEQFF
d_gene: .; v_gene: TRBV5-1; abundance: .; j_gene: TRBJ2-7; CDR3nt: TGCGCCAGCAGCTTGGCCCTCGGGGCCTACGAGCAGTACTTC; CDR3aa: CASSLALGAYEQYF
d_gene: .; v_gene: TRBV28; abundance: .; j_gene: TRBJ1-3; CDR3nt: TGTGCCAGCAGTGAGACAGCGGGCAACACCATATATTTT; CDR3aa: CASSETAGNTIYF
d_gene: TRBD1; v_gene: TRBV15; abundance: once; j_gene: TRBJ2-3; CDR3nt: TGTGCCACCAGGAAGGACAGGGGCCTAACAGATACGCAGTATTTT; CDR3aa: CATRKDRGLTDTQYF
d_gene: .; v_gene: TRBV15; abundance: .; j_gene: TRBJ2-7; CDR3nt: TGTGCCACCAGCCCCCGTCCTCGCGGAGGTAGCTACGAGCAGTACTTC; CDR3aa: CATSPRPRGGSYEQYF
d_gene: .; v_gene: TRBV3-1/TRBV3-2; abundance: .; j_gene: TRBJ1-1; CDR3nt: TGTGCCAGCGTCTTGAACACTGAAGCTTTCTTT; CDR3aa: CASVLNTEAFF
d_gene: .; v_gene: TRBV30; abundance: .; j_gene: TRBJ1-1; CDR3nt: TGTGCCTGGAGTGTATCTTTGGGGGCTGGTGAAGCTTTCTTT; CDR3aa: CAWSVSLGAGEAFF
d_gene: .; v_gene: TRBV12-3/TRBV12-4; abundance: .; j_gene: TRBJ1-1; CDR3nt: TGTGCCAGCAGCCCGACATCGAACACTGAAGCTTTCTTT; CDR3aa: CASSPTSNTEAFF
d_gene: .; v_gene: TRBV6-5; abundance: .; j_gene: TRBJ2-2; CDR3nt: TGTGCCAGCATCCCAGGGCCCAACACCGGGGAGCTGTTTTTT; CDR3aa: CASIPGPNTGELFF
d_gene: .; v_gene: TRBV24-1; abundance: .; j_gene: TRBJ2-2; CDR3nt: TGTGCCACCAGTCAGGGAGGCACCGGGGAGCTGTTTTTT; CDR3aa: CATSQGGTGELFF
d_gene: TRBD2; v_gene: TRBV3-1/TRBV3-2; abundance: .; j_gene: TRBJ2-5; CDR3nt: TGTGCCAGCAGCCGGACTAGCGGGTCTGGGGGGGAGACCCAGTACTTC; CDR3aa: CASSRTSGSGGETQYF
d_gene: TRBD1; v_gene: TRBV4-3; abundance: .; j_gene: TRBJ2-2; CDR3nt: TGCGCCAGCAGCCTCGTACAGGGGGCGATCAACACCGGGGAGCTGTTTTTT; CDR3aa: CASSLVQGAINTGELFF
d_gene: .; v_gene: TRBV6-2/TRBV6-3; abundance: .; j_gene: TRBJ2-2; CDR3nt: TGTGCCAGCAGTTACGGGGGCCCGAACACCGGGGAGCTGTTTTTT; CDR3aa: CASSYGGPNTGELFF
d_gene: TRBD1; v_gene: TRBV5-1; abundance: .; j_gene: TRBJ1-1; CDR3nt: TGCGCCAGCAGCTCGCAACCTACAGGGGACACTGAAGCTTTCTTT; CDR3aa: CASSSQPTGDTEAFF
d_gene: .; v_gene: TRBV3-1/TRBV3-2; abundance: .; j_gene: TRBJ2-1; CDR3nt: TGTGCCAGCAGCCAAGATCGGGGTAATGAGCAGTTCTTC; CDR3aa: CASSQDRGNEQFF
d_gene: TRBD1; v_gene: TRBV9; abundance: .; j_gene: TRBJ1-2; CDR3nt: TGTGCCAGCAGTAGGACAGGGGTCTATGGCTACACCTTC; CDR3aa: CASSRTGVYGYTF
d_gene: .; v_gene: TRBV16; abundance: .; j_gene: TRBJ2-1; CDR3nt: TGTGCCAGCAGCCAACAGCGATCTAATGAGCAGTTCTTC; CDR3aa: CASSQQRSNEQFF
d_gene: .; v_gene: TRBV9; abundance: .; j_gene: TRBJ2-1; CDR3nt: TGTGCCAGCAGCGAATGGGGCCGCTTTGACAATGAGCAGTTCTTC; CDR3aa: CASSEWGRFDNEQFF
d_gene: .; v_gene: TRBV21-1; abundance: .; j_gene: TRBJ1-2; CDR3nt: TGTGCCAGCAGCAAGGGACAGGGGGCGCTCTCTAACTATGGCTACACCTTC; CDR3aa: CASSKGQGALSNYGYTF
d_gene: .; v_gene: TRBV13; abundance: .; j_gene: TRBJ2-2; CDR3nt: TGTGCCAGCAGCTTGGCAGTGAACACCGGGGAGCTGTTTTTT; CDR3aa: CASSLAVNTGELFF
d_gene: TRBD1; v_gene: TRBV4-3; abundance: .; j_gene: TRBJ1-3; CDR3nt: TGCGCCAGCAGCGACGCCGACAGGGGCTTCTCTGGAAACACCATATATTTT; CDR3aa: CASSDADRGFSGNTIYF
d_gene: .; v_gene: TRBV3-1/TRBV3-2; abundance: .; j_gene: TRBJ2-7; CDR3nt: TGTGCCAGCAGCCAACCGGACTCAATCATCTACTTTACCTACGAGCAGTACTTC; CDR3aa: CASSQPDSIIYFTYEQYF
d_gene: TRBD1; v_gene: TRBV10-2; abundance: .; j_gene: TRBJ1-3; CDR3nt: TGCGCCAGCAGGGAGGACAGGGTGGTTGGAAACACCATATATTTT; CDR3aa: CASREDRVVGNTIYF
d_gene: TRBD2; v_gene: TRBV5-4; abundance: .; j_gene: TRBJ2-2; CDR3nt: TGTGCCAGCAGCGCCGGACTAGCGGGGCCTCGCACCGGGGAGCTGTTTTTT; CDR3aa: CASSAGLAGPRTGELFF
d_gene: TRBD1; v_gene: TRBV2; abundance: .; j_gene: TRBJ1-1; CDR3nt: TGTGCCAGCTCCTCCGGACAGGGGGCAGGGGGCACTGAAGCTTTCTTT; CDR3aa: CASSSGQGAGGTEAFF
d_gene: .; v_gene: TRBV6-6; abundance: .; j_gene: TRBJ2-2; CDR3nt: TGTGCCAGCAGTTACATGGGGCAGAGCGGGGAGCTGTTTTTT; CDR3aa: CASSYMGQSGELFF
d_gene: TRBD1; v_gene: TRBV28; abundance: .; j_gene: TRBJ1-5; CDR3nt: TGTGCCACACAGGGGTCTACTACCAATCAGCCCCAGCATTTT; CDR3aa: CATQGSTTNQPQHF
d_gene: .; v_gene: TRBV19; abundance: .; j_gene: TRBJ1-6; CDR3nt: TGTGCCAGTAGCCGCCCCGCGGTGAATTCACCCCTCCACTTT; CDR3aa: CASSRPAVNSPLHF
d_gene: TRBD1; v_gene: TRBV19; abundance: few; j_gene: TRBJ2-7; CDR3nt: TGTGCCAGTAGCACAATATCCGGGACAGGGAGTACCTACGAGCAGTACTTC; CDR3aa: CASSTISGTGSTYEQYF
d_gene: TRBD1; v_gene: TRBV10-3; abundance: .; j_gene: TRBJ2-3; CDR3nt: TGTGCCATCAGTGAGTTGGGACAGGGCACAGATACGCAGTATTTT; CDR3aa: CAISELGQGTDTQYF
d_gene: .; v_gene: TRBV19; abundance: .; j_gene: TRBJ2-1; CDR3nt: TGTGCCAGTACAGAGGTCCCGTCCTACAATGAGCAGTTCTTC; CDR3aa: CASTEVPSYNEQFF
d_gene: TRBD1; v_gene: TRBV2; abundance: .; j_gene: TRBJ1-5; CDR3nt: TGTGCCAGCAGTGCCGGACAGGGGATGGCTCAGCCCCAGCATTTT; CDR3aa: CASSAGQGMAQPQHF
d_gene: .; v_gene: TRBV30; abundance: .; j_gene: TRBJ1-5; CDR3nt: TGTGCCTGGAGGAGGAGAGGTACCAATCAGCCCCAGCATTTT; CDR3aa: CAWRRRGTNQPQHF
d_gene: TRBD2; v_gene: TRBV2; abundance: .; j_gene: TRBJ2-7; CDR3nt: TGTGCCAGCAGTCCAGGACTAGCGGGGGGGCCGGGCTACGAGCAGTACTTC; CDR3aa: CASSPGLAGGPGYEQYF
d_gene: TRBD2; v_gene: TRBV5-6; abundance: .; j_gene: TRBJ2-7; CDR3nt: TGTGCCAGCAGCATCGGTCCAGCGGGAGTAGCCTACGAGCAGTACTTC; CDR3aa: CASSIGPAGVAYEQYF
d_gene: TRBD2; v_gene: TRBV5-1; abundance: .; j_gene: TRBJ2-2; CDR3nt: TGCGCCAGCAGCGACAGGACTAGCGGCACCGGGGAGCTGTTTTTT; CDR3aa: CASSDRTSGTGELFF
d_gene: .; v_gene: TRBV6-1; abundance: .; j_gene: TRBJ1-6; CDR3nt: TGTGCCAGCAGTGAATCTTCCTATGCGGCGGGTTCACCCCTCCACTTT; CDR3aa: CASSESSYAAGSPLHF
d_gene: .; v_gene: TRBV9; abundance: .; j_gene: TRBJ2-2; CDR3nt: TGTGCCAGCAGCCCCGGGGTAGGGTCCACGGGGGAGCTGTTTTTT; CDR3aa: CASSPGVGSTGELFF
d_gene: .; v_gene: TRBV6-2/TRBV6-3; abundance: .; j_gene: TRBJ1-2; CDR3nt: TGTGCCAGCAGTTACCCTTCGTCAGGGAACTATGGCTACACCTTC; CDR3aa: CASSYPSSGNYGYTF
d_gene: .; v_gene: TRBV19; abundance: .; j_gene: TRBJ2-7; CDR3nt: TGTGCCAGTAGTTCCTCCGGGACACACTCCTACGAGCAGTACTTC; CDR3aa: CASSSSGTHSYEQYF
d_gene: TRBD1; v_gene: TRBV9; abundance: .; j_gene: TRBJ1-1; CDR3nt: TGTGCCAGCAGCGTGACAGGGCTGAACACTGAAGCTTTCTTT; CDR3aa: CASSVTGLNTEAFF
d_gene: .; v_gene: TRBV21-1; abundance: .; j_gene: TRBJ1-6; CDR3nt: TGTGCCAGCAGCAAAGGGGGCAGGGGGGATCATTCACCCCTCCACTTT; CDR3aa: CASSKGGRGDHSPLHF
d_gene: TRBD1; v_gene: TRBV5-4; abundance: .; j_gene: TRBJ1-1; CDR3nt: TGTGCCAGCAGCTTGCAGGGGGGCTCGAACACTGAAGCTTTCTTT; CDR3aa: CASSLQGGSNTEAFF
d_gene: .; v_gene: TRBV18; abundance: .; j_gene: TRBJ2-1; CDR3nt: TGTGCCAGCTCACGGAGTAGCGGAGCCGTCGAGCAGTTCTTC; CDR3aa: CASSRSSGAVEQFF
d_gene: .; v_gene: TRBV27; abundance: few; j_gene: TRBJ2-7; CDR3nt: TGTGCCAGCAGAGCCACCCGGAGCTCCTACGAGCAGTACTTC; CDR3aa: CASRATRSSYEQYF
d_gene: TRBD2; v_gene: TRBV7-8; abundance: .; j_gene: TRBJ2-7; CDR3nt: TGTGCCAGCAGCTTAGGTCTCAGCGGGAGCTTCTCCTACGAGCAGTACTTC; CDR3aa: CASSLGLSGSFSYEQYF
d_gene: TRBD2; v_gene: TRBV27; abundance: .; j_gene: TRBJ2-1; CDR3nt: TGTGCCAGCAGTTTGGGGCGTTTAGCGGGGGGGAGCAATGAGCAGTTCTTC; CDR3aa: CASSLGRLAGGSNEQFF
d_gene: TRBD2; v_gene: TRBV5-1; abundance: .; j_gene: TRBJ2-3; CDR3nt: TGCGCCAGCAGCTTGGCGAACGGGGGGGATACGCAGTATTTT; CDR3aa: CASSLANGGDTQYF
d_gene: .; v_gene: TRBV4-1; abundance: .; j_gene: TRBJ2-7; CDR3nt: TGCGCCAGCAGCCAAACCAAGCTGAAGGACAGCGTGGTTTCCTACGAGCAGTACTTC; CDR3aa: CASSQTKLKDSVVSYEQYF
d_gene: .; v_gene: TRBV28; abundance: .; j_gene: TRBJ2-1; CDR3nt: TGTGCCAGCAGCGACAGTAGGACGGACAGCTTCCACAATGAGCAGTTCTTC; CDR3aa: CASSDSRTDSFHNEQFF
d_gene: TRBD1; v_gene: TRBV11-2; abundance: once; j_gene: TRBJ1-4; CDR3nt: TGTGCCAGCAGCTTAGGGGCCAGGGGGCCTGAAAAACTGTTTTTT; CDR3aa: CASSLGARGPEKLFF
d_gene: .; v_gene: TRBV7-2; abundance: .; j_gene: TRBJ1-1; CDR3nt: TGTGCCAGCAGCTTAATCACGGGGAACACTGAAGCTTTCTTT; CDR3aa: CASSLITGNTEAFF
d_gene: .; v_gene: TRBV25-1; abundance: .; j_gene: TRBJ2-1; CDR3nt: TGTGCCAGCACTCGCGGTAACTCCTACAATGAGCAGTTCTTC; CDR3aa: CASTRGNSYNEQFF
d_gene: .; v_gene: TRBV7-2; abundance: .; j_gene: TRBJ2-1; CDR3nt: TGTGCCAGCAGCTTCATGACATCCGAGCAGTTCTTC; CDR3aa: CASSFMTSEQFF
d_gene: TRBD1; v_gene: TRBV7-9; abundance: .; j_gene: TRBJ1-4; CDR3nt: TGTGCCAGCAGCCCTGACAGGGATATAGGTGAAAAACTGTTTTTT; CDR3aa: CASSPDRDIGEKLFF
d_gene: .; v_gene: TRBV5-1; abundance: .; j_gene: TRBJ1-1; CDR3nt: TGCGCCAGCAGCCAGGCCACTAGGTATGTTGAGGACACTGAAGCTTTCTTT; CDR3aa: CASSQATRYVEDTEAFF